The clone carrying this T cell receptor beta chain occurred once. Its antigen remains unidentified. This record belongs to a study of cytomegalovirus exposure and HLA in healthy donors. Deletions cut 3 bases from V and 5 bases from J, with 12 bases between. Germline values: CDR1 SNHLY, CDR2 FYNNEI. The CDR3 is 14 amino acids. Points from the study as a whole: The only immune exposure information that was available was CMV serostatus. Cytomegalovirus association was listed for under 200 TCR beta chains.

Donors were ostensibly healthy at sampling, although undocumented immune exposures were probable. The PCR ran on 60 Vbeta and 13 Jbeta primers. Repertoires were generated with immunoSEQ multiplex PCR, while TCRdb's copy carries only in-frame clones and drops some. The data contain roughly 200,000 clones, around 77% of them singletons. The TCR was taken from a woman aged 25 to 45 in good health and CMV-seronegative. Source material: PBMCs. The chain combines TRBV2 with TRBJ2-3; no reliable D call. The CDR3 protein is CASSEPGSGDTQYF. As DNA, the CDR3 is TGTGCCAGCAGTGAGCCTGGCAGTGGAGATACGCAGTATTTT.